What follows describes a single TCR beta chain. This sample was taken from a study of blood T cell repertoires in COVID-19. Study-wide context: COVID-19 samples, acute and convalescent, were from the United States, Italy and Spain. T cells, B-cell-depleted T cells, or PBMCs supplied cDNA or gDNA.

As originally analysed: It was from reference gene primer amplification that nucleated cell counts were estimated. Assay used: immunoSEQ multiplex PCR; TCRdb lists only in-frame clones, some missing. The D gene and trimming were derived from the DNA, and the V and J assignments and clone size from that table. The sample records 55,000 to 75,000 clones, about nine tenths being singletons. CDR3 length: 15 residues. Trimming at V came to 8 bases and at J to 4 bases, leaving 9 bases not matched to a gene. The V gene's germline CDR1 is SNHLY and CDR2 FYNNEI. This receptor was identified in a man aged 50 to 59 with active COVID-19. V and J are TRBV2 and TRBJ2-2; TRBD1 agrees at 8 bases. The source material was peripheral blood. CDR3 nucleotide sequence: TGTGCCAGCTTTCAGGACAGGGTTGGCACCGGGGAGCTGTTTTTT. Its protein product is CASFQDRVGTGELFF. The full variable domain, with the rest looked up from reference TRBV2 and TRBJ2-2, is EPEVTQTPSHQVTQMGQEVILRCVPISNHLYFYWYRQILGQKVEFLVSFYNNEISEKSEIFDDQFSVERPDGSNFTLKIRSTKLEDSAMYFCASFQDRVGTGELFFGEGSRLTVL.